A selection of T cell receptor beta chains follows, all from one sample in a study of Ad26.COV2.S vaccination and SARS-CoV-2 variants. Repertoires were generated with immunoSEQ multiplex PCR, while TCRdb's copy carries only in-frame clones and drops some. Here the sample spans about 350,000 clones, approximately 86% being singletons. This specimen was peripheral blood, taken in a trial of Ad26.COV2.S vaccine versus placebo. All receptors derive from a person between 18 and 65 years old who received the Ad26.COV2.S COVID-19 vaccine or a placebo. Each CDR3 is given with its conserved first and last residue. Fields, in order: J gene, clone size, V gene, D gene, CDR3 protein, CDR3 DNA. A D gene is named only where the DNA matches it firmly. Only part of the rows carry a size: once, few, many, or a class if the clone is expanded.

>TRBJ2-1|.|TRBV2|TRBD2
CASSEASGSNEQFF
TGTGCCAGCAGTGAGGCTAGCGGGAGCAATGAGCAGTTCTTC
>TRBJ2-2|.|TRBV6-6|.
CASSYLRVHTGELFF
TGTGCCAGCAGTTACTTAAGGGTGCACACCGGGGAGCTGTTTTTT
>TRBJ2-1|once|TRBV24-1|TRBD2
CATSDSSRTSDSRRQQFF
TGTGCCACCAGTGATTCCAGCCGGACTAGCGATAGTAGGCGTCAGCAGTTCTTC
>TRBJ2-3|.|TRBV5-8|TRBD1
CASSLGTGATDTQYF
TGTGCCAGCAGCTTGGGTACAGGGGCTACAGATACGCAGTATTTT
>TRBJ1-3|.|TRBV14|TRBD1
CASSLGPLDRALSGNTIYF
TGTGCCAGCAGCCTGGGTCCCTTGGACAGGGCTCTCTCTGGAAACACCATATATTTT
>TRBJ2-3|.|TRBV10-3|.
CATLPPNTDTQYF
TGTGCCACCTTACCCCCGAATACAGATACGCAGTATTTT
>TRBJ2-7|.|TRBV6-6|.
CASRASGAQPYEQYF
TGTGCCAGCAGGGCCTCGGGGGCGCAACCTTACGAGCAGTACTTC
>TRBJ1-4|.|TRBV10-2|.
CASSESYSTGPKLKLFF
TGCGCCAGCAGTGAGTCCTATTCGACAGGCCCGAAACTAAAACTGTTTTTT
>TRBJ1-6|.|TRBV28|.
CALGAKYNSPLHF
TGTGCTCTGGGGGCCAAGTATAATTCACCCCTCCACTTT
>TRBJ2-7|.|TRBV19|TRBD2
CASAEGRVWNEQYF
TGTGCCAGTGCCGAGGGGAGGGTCTGGAACGAGCAGTACTTC
>TRBJ2-7|.|TRBV18|.
CASSPSGGNYEQYF
TGTGCCAGCTCACCGAGCGGAGGGAACTACGAGCAGTACTTC
>TRBJ1-5|.|TRBV2|.
CASSESIQPQHF
TGTGCCAGCAGTGAATCTATTCAGCCCCAGCATTTT
>TRBJ2-7|.|TRBV7-9|TRBD1
CASSLPTGESPYEQYF
TGTGCCAGCAGCTTACCGACAGGGGAGTCACCCTACGAGCAGTACTTC
>TRBJ2-3|few|TRBV10-1|TRBD2
CASSESNRLAGGFGRIDTQYF
TGCGCCAGCAGTGAGTCGAACCGTCTAGCGGGAGGTTTCGGCCGCATAGATACGCAGTATTTT
>TRBJ2-3|.|TRBV6-1|.
CASSDPSLTSGTQYF
TGTGCCAGCAGTGACCCTTCCCTCACCTCGGGTACGCAGTATTTT
>TRBJ1-6|.|TRBV3-1/TRBV3-2|.
CASTSSYNSPLHF
TGTGCCAGCACCAGCTCCTATAATTCACCCCTCCACTTT
>TRBJ2-3|.|TRBV7-3|.
CASSSGSSAQYF
TGTGCCAGCAGCTCCGGATCGTCCGCGCAGTATTTT
>TRBJ2-5|.|TRBV4-1|TRBD2
CASKGLLQETQYF
TGCGCCAGCAAGGGACTATTGCAAGAGACCCAGTACTTC
>TRBJ2-3|.|TRBV7-2|TRBD1
CASSRRDRSTF
TGTGCCAGCAGCCGGAGGGACAGGTCTACTTTT
>TRBJ2-3|.|TRBV19|.
CASSIVGGDTQYF
TGTGCCAGTAGTATCGTGGGGGGTGATACGCAGTATTTT
>TRBJ1-1|once|TRBV11-2|.
CASSLDSPAFF
TGTGCCAGCAGCCTCGACAGCCCAGCTTTCTTT
>TRBJ2-5|.|TRBV10-1|.
CASRGKKTQYF
TGCGCCAGCAGGGGGAAAAAGACCCAGTACTTC
>TRBJ2-1|.|TRBV7-9|.
CASSISRGADEQFF
TGTGCCAGCAGCATCTCACGAGGGGCCGATGAGCAGTTCTTC
>TRBJ1-2|.|TRBV25-1|.
CASSESGVGGYTF
TGTGCCAGCAGTGAATCGGGGGTGGGTGGCTACACCTTC
>TRBJ2-7|.|TRBV2|.
CASGPTVSYEQYF
TGTGCCAGCGGCCCGACAGTTTCCTACGAGCAGTACTTC
>TRBJ2-5|once|TRBV6-2/TRBV6-3|TRBD2
CASSWTSGIGETQYF
TGTGCCAGCAGTTGGACTAGCGGCATTGGAGAGACCCAGTACTTC
>TRBJ1-1|.|TRBV19|TRBD1
CASARQGITEAFF
TGTGCCAGCGCCCGACAGGGAATCACTGAAGCTTTCTTT
>TRBJ1-1|.|TRBV28|.
CASSLEQGNTEAFF
TGTGCCAGCAGTTTAGAACAGGGGAACACTGAAGCTTTCTTT
>TRBJ2-7|.|TRBV10-3|.
CAISGTAVSYEQYF
TGTGCCATCAGTGGCACAGCCGTGTCCTACGAGCAGTACTTC
>TRBJ2-1|.|TRBV11-3|.
CASSPQGGANYNEQFF
TGTGCCAGCAGCCCCCAGGGGGGGGCGAATTATAATGAGCAGTTCTTC
>TRBJ2-2|.|TRBV7-9|TRBD1
CASRTGGQTGELFF
TGTGCCAGCAGAACAGGGGGCCAAACCGGGGAGCTGTTTTTT
>TRBJ1-2|few|TRBV7-9|TRBD1
CASSLSGTELGYTF
TGTGCCAGCAGCTTGTCCGGGACAGAACTTGGCTACACCTTC
>TRBJ2-7|.|TRBV27|TRBD1
CASSIRTGDPYEQYF
TGTGCCAGCAGTATACGGACAGGGGATCCCTACGAGCAGTACTTC
>TRBJ1-1|.|TRBV5-4|TRBD1
CASSTPRTGGFYEAFF
TGTGCCAGCAGCACTCCTAGGACAGGGGGCTTCTATGAAGCTTTCTTT
>TRBJ1-5|.|TRBV28|TRBD1
CASSVGTLGQPGRQPQHF
TGTGCCAGCAGTGTCGGTACCCTGGGACAGCCAGGGAGACAGCCCCAGCATTTT
>TRBJ2-1|.|TRBV7-9|.
CASSNNEQFF
TGTGCCAGCAGCAACAATGAGCAGTTCTTC
>TRBJ1-3|once|TRBV28|.
CASSTGPVAGNTIYF
TGTGCCAGCAGTACCGGACCGGTGGCGGGAAACACCATATATTTT
>TRBJ1-1|.|TRBV10-3|TRBD1
CAISDSGGRTEAFF
TGTGCCATCAGTGATTCAGGGGGCCGAACTGAAGCTTTCTTT
>TRBJ2-7|.|TRBV2|.
CASSRDYEQYF
TGTGCCAGCAGTAGAGACTACGAGCAGTACTTC
>TRBJ1-4|.|TRBV7-9|.
CASSRVGAGATNEKLFF
TGTGCCAGCAGCCGAGTGGGGGCAGGGGCAACTAATGAAAAACTGTTTTTT
>TRBJ2-5|.|TRBV7-2|TRBD1
CASSSGTGPQETQYF
TGTGCCAGCAGCTCGGGGACAGGCCCCCAAGAGACCCAGTACTTC